Listed below are T cell receptor beta chains from one sample, sequenced in a study of T cell responses to AZD1222 COVID-19 vaccine. Sequencing used immunoSEQ multiplex PCR; TCRdb keeps in-frame clones, though not all of them. This sample yields about 150,000 clones, of which approximately 88% are seen a single time; approximately 5.1% belongs to the top ten. This specimen consisted of peripheral blood, obtained 28 days after the second dose of the MenACWY control vaccine. The source of these receptors is an adult who received the MenACWY meningococcal vaccine as a control. The CDR3 runs from the conserved cysteine through the conserved F or W. The order of the fields is J gene, clone size, V gene, D gene, CDR3 DNA, CDR3 protein. A D gene is named only where the DNA matches it firmly. Size values are once, few and many counts, or a class for expanded clones, and some rows have none.

>TRBJ1-6|-|TRBV6-6|-
TGTGCCAGCAGTTTGACCAGGGATTCTTCACCCCTCCACTTT
CASSLTRDSSPLHF
>TRBJ2-1|-|TRBV11-2|-
TGTGCCAGCAGCTTAGTGAGAGGCAGGGAGCAGTTCTTC
CASSLVRGREQFF
>TRBJ1-1|-|TRBV7-3|-
TGTGCCAGCAGCTTAGAAGAGAACACTGAAGCTTTCTTT
CASSLEENTEAFF
>TRBJ1-2|-|TRBV19|TRBD1
TGTGCCAGTAGTAACGAGAGGGGGCCTTGGAACTATGGCTACACCTTC
CASSNERGPWNYGYTF
>TRBJ1-6|-|TRBV5-6|TRBD1
TGTGCCAGCAGACCACAGGACAGGGGGTTTTATTCACCCCTCCACTTT
CASRPQDRGFYSPLHF
>TRBJ2-3|-|TRBV5-6|TRBD2
TGTGCCAGCAGCTTGGCGGGACTAGCGGGGGGAGGGTATTTT
CASSLAGLAGGGYF
>TRBJ2-3|-|TRBV9|-
TGTGCCAGCAGCGTAAGTCATCCCGTGGATACGCAGTATTTT
CASSVSHPVDTQYF
>TRBJ2-7|-|TRBV2|TRBD1
TGTGCCAGCAGTGAAACCCCAGGGGGCCTACCCTACGAGCAGTACTTC
CASSETPGGLPYEQYF
>TRBJ2-5|-|TRBV5-1|-
TGCGCCAGCAGCTTGATCGGGACGGGGGAAGAGACCCAGTACTTC
CASSLIGTGEETQYF
>TRBJ2-5|-|TRBV7-2|-
TGTGCCAGCAGCTTAGAACCGGGAAGAGAGACCCAGTACTTC
CASSLEPGRETQYF
>TRBJ1-1|-|TRBV4-1|TRBD1
TGCGCCAGCAGCCTAGGACAGGGGGGTGACACTGAAGCTTTCTTT
CASSLGQGGDTEAFF
>TRBJ1-2|few|TRBV7-9|TRBD1
TGTGCCAGCAGCTTAGTTAACAGGGGCTTTAACGGCTACACCTTC
CASSLVNRGFNGYTF
>TRBJ1-2|-|TRBV4-2|-
TGTGCCAGCAGCCAAGGGCCGGTGGGGGGCTACACCTTC
CASSQGPVGGYTF
>TRBJ2-1|-|TRBV4-3|-
TGCGCCAGCAGCCTTTCAAGGGACCACTACAATGAGCAGTTCTTC
CASSLSRDHYNEQFF
>TRBJ2-7|-|TRBV11-3|-
TGTGCCAGCAGCTTAGTATCAGATTACGAGCAGTACTTC
CASSLVSDYEQYF
>TRBJ2-7|-|TRBV7-2|-
TGTGCCAGCAGCAAGACAGTCCCTACCTACGAGCAGTACTTC
CASSKTVPTYEQYF
>TRBJ2-1|-|TRBV11-3|TRBD2
TGTGCCAGCAGCTTCGAAGCGGGAGCTTTACAGTTCTTC
CASSFEAGALQFF
>TRBJ2-1|-|TRBV6-5|TRBD2
TGTGCCAGCAGTTATGGGACTAGCGGGGGGACTGAGCAGTTCTTC
CASSYGTSGGTEQFF
>TRBJ1-5|once|TRBV6-2/TRBV6-3|-
TGTGCCAGCAGTTCCCCGACCCTTTATAGCAATCAGCCCCAGCATTTT
CASSSPTLYSNQPQHF
>TRBJ1-2|-|TRBV6-6|-
TGTGCCATCAAACGGACCAACTATGGCTACACCTTC
CAIKRTNYGYTF
>TRBJ1-2|-|TRBV6-5|-
TGTGCCAGCCGATTTCATTTGGGCCCGGAGGGCTACACCTTC
CASRFHLGPEGYTF
>TRBJ2-3|-|TRBV7-8|-
TGTGCCAGCAGCTTAGTACCGCGGACAGATACGCAGTATTTT
CASSLVPRTDTQYF
>TRBJ1-4|-|TRBV5-1|-
TGCGCCAGCAGCGGGGGGACGCAAATCGGAGGTGAAAAACTGTTTTTT
CASSGGTQIGGEKLFF
>TRBJ2-1|-|TRBV19|TRBD2
TGTGCCAGTAGTATAGATACGTCTAGCGGGGACTCCTACAATGAGCAGTTCTTC
CASSIDTSSGDSYNEQFF
>TRBJ2-7|-|TRBV5-8|-
TGTGCCAGCACCCTAACCGTCTACGAGCAGTACTTC
CASTLTVYEQYF
>TRBJ2-3|once|TRBV5-1|TRBD2
TGCGCCAGCAGCGGGGGGGACAGCACAGATACGCAGTATTTT
CASSGGDSTDTQYF
>TRBJ1-3|-|TRBV4-3|-
TGCGCCAGCAGCCAAGAAGGAGGGACCTCTGGAAACACCATATATTTT
CASSQEGGTSGNTIYF
>TRBJ1-1|few|TRBV6-1|-
TGTGCCAGCAGTGAAGCGGGCCGGCGTGAAGCTTTCTTT
CASSEAGRREAFF
>TRBJ2-7|-|TRBV6-2/TRBV6-3|-
TGTGCCAGCAGCCTGACAGGCCACCCCGAGCAGTACTTC
CASSLTGHPEQYF
>TRBJ1-4|-|TRBV5-1|TRBD1
TGCGCCAGCAGCTTGGATTACAGGGGGGAAAAACTGTTTTTT
CASSLDYRGEKLFF
>TRBJ2-2|-|TRBV4-1|TRBD1
TGCGCCAGCAGCCAAGTTACAGGGGGCAGGACCGGGGAGCTGTTTTTT
CASSQVTGGRTGELFF
>TRBJ1-2|-|TRBV6-2/TRBV6-3|-
TGTGCCAGCAGTTACTCCGTAGGGGGAGGCTATGGCTACACCTTC
CASSYSVGGGYGYTF
>TRBJ2-1|-|TRBV2|-
TGTGCCAGCAGTGAACGGTGGAGCTCCTACAATGAGCAGTTCTTC
CASSERWSSYNEQFF
>TRBJ2-3|-|TRBV5-6|TRBD2
TGTGCCAGCAGCTCTAGACTAGCGGGAGTGGCAGATACGCAGTATTTT
CASSSRLAGVADTQYF
>TRBJ2-1|once|TRBV14|TRBD2
TGTGCCAGCAGCCAGTCAAGCGGGGCCCATCAGCTCTTC
CASSQSSGAHQLF
>TRBJ2-1|once|TRBV30|-
TGTGCCTGGCTGGCAGCGGGACACATAACGCGGAATGAGCAGTTCTTC
CAWLAAGHITRNEQFF
>TRBJ2-2|-|TRBV4-3|-
TGCGCCAGCAGCCAAGAAATCGCTGGGATTGGCACCGGGGAGCTGTTTTTT
CASSQEIAGIGTGELFF
>TRBJ2-1|few|TRBV5-1|-
TGCGCCAGCAGCTTGGACGGGGGTAGCTCCTACAATGAGCAGTTCTTC
CASSLDGGSSYNEQFF
>TRBJ2-2|-|TRBV11-3|-
TGTGCCAGCAGCTTAGTACAGGCCGTCGGGGAGCTGTTTTTT
CASSLVQAVGELFF
>TRBJ2-1|-|TRBV14|-
TGTGCCAGCAGCCAAACCTTCACCCTATTAACCTACAATGAGCAGTTCTTC
CASSQTFTLLTYNEQFF
>TRBJ2-7|-|TRBV6-2/TRBV6-3|-
TGTGCCAGCAGTTTTACAGGGCTGTGGGAGCAGTACTTC
CASSFTGLWEQYF
>TRBJ1-1|-|TRBV15|-
TGTGCCACCAGCAGAGATTACGCGATGACAGCGGCTTTCTTT
CATSRDYAMTAAFF
>TRBJ2-6|-|TRBV19|-
TGTGCCAGCACAGTGTCTGGGGCCAACGTCCTGACTTTC
CASTVSGANVLTF
>TRBJ2-7|-|TRBV5-5|-
TGTGCCAGCAGCTCCACTCTGGGGCACATTTACGAGCAGTACTTC
CASSSTLGHIYEQYF
>TRBJ2-1|-|TRBV3-1/TRBV3-2|-
TGTGCCAGCAGCCTGCAAAGGGGTGAGCAGTTCTTC
CASSLQRGEQFF
>TRBJ1-1|-|TRBV2|-
TGTGCCAGCAGTGTCAGAATTGAAGCTTTCTTT
CASSVRIEAFF
>TRBJ2-7|-|TRBV7-9|-
TGTGCCAGCAGCGGCCGGGACACTTATAGGTACTTC
CASSGRDTYRYF
>TRBJ1-1|-|TRBV28|TRBD1
TGTGCCAGCAGCCCAATTCTGACAGGGCAGGAGAACACTGAAGCTTTCTTT
CASSPILTGQENTEAFF
>TRBJ1-2|-|TRBV6-6|-
TGTGCCAGCAGTAACGCCTGGGGGAATGGCTACACCTTC
CASSNAWGNGYTF
>TRBJ1-6|-|TRBV4-1|-
TGCGCCAGCAACCCTTTAGGGGCATCCTCACCCCTCCACTTT
CASNPLGASSPLHF
>TRBJ2-4|-|TRBV30|TRBD1
TGTGCCTGGAGTGGGACAGGACTAGCCAAAAACATTCAGTACTTC
CAWSGTGLAKNIQYF